This TCR beta chain was captured by sequencing in a study of blood T cell repertoires in COVID-19. Study in general: Samples taken during acute and convalescent COVID-19 were collected in the United States, Italy and Spain.

As originally analysed: From reference gene primer amplification, estimates of nucleated cell counts were derived. Libraries were prepared by immunoSEQ multiplex PCR; TCRdb keeps only in-frame clonotypes and omits some of them. The D gene and trimming were derived from the DNA, and the V and J assignments and clone size from that table. The table has about 200,000 clones, over 60% seen once. The sequence was obtained from a woman between 65 and 79 years old with acute or convalescent COVID-19. Sequencing was performed on peripheral blood.

Written as DNA, the CDR3 is TGTGCCAGCAGTCTAGCCGGGACTAGCGGCTACAATGAGCAGTTCTTC. Its translation is CASSLAGTSGYNEQFF. V gene TRBV27 combines with J gene TRBJ2-1; 11 nucleotides align to TRBD2. Per germline, CDR1 MNHEY and CDR2 SMNVEV (reference sequence). The CDR3 is 16 amino acids. Trimming at V came to 5 bases and at J to 3 bases, leaving 6 bases not matched to a gene.